A selection of T cell receptor beta chains follows, all from one sample in a study of shared clonotypes between healthy human individuals. Repertoires were generated with immunoSEQ multiplex PCR, while TCRdb's copy carries only in-frame clones and drops some. The sample shows some 2.3 million clones, just over 90% of them seen only once. The sample taken for sequencing was naive CD4+ T cells from PBMCs. The origin of the receptors is a man aged 18 to 30 in good health. Some clones in this sample may be carry-over from other donors' samples. Each CDR3 is given with its conserved first and last residue. D genes are given only for firm matches. Expanded clones get a size class; other rows say once, few or many, or leave the size out.

V gene	J gene	clone size	D gene	CDR3 DNA	CDR3 protein
TRBV10-3	TRBJ2-7	-	-	TGTGCCATCAGTGAGTTCAAAGGACAGGGAGGGATCTTTTACGAGCAGTACTTC	CAISEFKGQGGIFYEQYF
TRBV20-1	TRBJ2-5	-	-	TGCAGTGCTAGAGATAGGCTAGAGCAGTACTTC	CSARDRLEQYF
TRBV4-3	TRBJ1-1	-	-	TGCGCCAGCAGCCAAGACCCGGGGGGACGGACTGAAGCTTTCTTT	CASSQDPGGRTEAFF
TRBV10-2	TRBJ2-7	-	-	TGCGCCAGCATGGGCTGGACCTACGAGCAGTACTTC	CASMGWTYEQYF
TRBV7-2	TRBJ2-3	-	-	TGTGCCAGCAGCTTAGGGGGGCCGACGGATACGCAGTATTTT	CASSLGGPTDTQYF
TRBV11-2	TRBJ2-7	-	TRBD2	TGTGCCAGCAGCTTAGATCCTAGCGGGAGTATCTACGAGCAGTACTTC	CASSLDPSGSIYEQYF
TRBV30	TRBJ2-1	-	TRBD2	TGTGCCTGGAGTTTGCTGCCGGCGACTAGCGGGGGCCTTGAGCAGTTCTTC	CAWSLLPATSGGLEQFF
TRBV11-3	TRBJ2-7	once	-	TGTGCCAGCAGCTTAGATGGCACGCGGGGTCGCGAGCAGTACTTC	CASSLDGTRGREQYF
TRBV9	TRBJ1-1	-	-	TGTGCCAGCAGCGCGATGGGACAGAACACTGAAGCTTTCTTT	CASSAMGQNTEAFF
TRBV7-3	TRBJ2-3	-	-	TGTGCCAGCAGCTTAGACCGGTCTCCCGCAGATACGCAGTATTTT	CASSLDRSPADTQYF
TRBV5-1	TRBJ2-5	-	TRBD2	TGCGCCAGCAGCACCGGGACTAGCGGCTACCAAGAGACCCAGTACTTC	CASSTGTSGYQETQYF
TRBV21-1	TRBJ2-7	-	-	TGTGCCAGCAGCAAAGTACGGAGCTCCTACGAGCAGTACTTC	CASSKVRSSYEQYF
TRBV14	TRBJ2-7	-	-	TGTGCCAGCAGCCAAACCTTTGGGAGTGTCAACGAGCAGTACTTC	CASSQTFGSVNEQYF
TRBV5-1	TRBJ2-7	-	TRBD1	TGCGCCAGCAGCTTGGTAGGACAGGTATCCTACGAGCAGTACTTC	CASSLVGQVSYEQYF
TRBV30	TRBJ1-5	-	TRBD1	TGTGCCTGGAGTGATACAGGGGGCGATCAGCCCCAGCACTTT	CAWSDTGGDQPQHF
TRBV5-1	TRBJ1-1	-	-	TGCGCCAGCAGCATGGACCCGAACACTGAAGCTTTCTTT	CASSMDPNTEAFF
TRBV9	TRBJ2-1	-	-	TGTGCCAGCAGCGGGGCAGCGGATGAGCAGTTCTTC	CASSGAADEQFF
TRBV9	TRBJ2-7	-	TRBD1	TGTGCCAGCAGCCAAGGGACAGGGGATCCCTACGAGCAGTACTTC	CASSQGTGDPYEQYF
TRBV27	TRBJ2-1	once	-	TGTGCCAGCAGTCAACGGGACTACAATGAGCAGTTCTTC	CASSQRDYNEQFF
TRBV20-1	TRBJ2-1	once	-	TGCAGTGCTAGTGTTGGTAATGAGCAGTTCTTC	CSASVGNEQFF
TRBV6-5	TRBJ2-5	-	TRBD1	TGTGCCAGCAGTCCTCGGGACAGGTTACGGGAGACCCAGTACTTC	CASSPRDRLRETQYF
TRBV30	TRBJ2-4	-	-	TGTGCCTGGAGTGTACAGGTACTAGCCAAAAACATTCAGTACTTC	CAWSVQVLAKNIQYF
TRBV2	TRBJ1-1	-	-	TGTGCCAGCAGTGAATCCGTCCGCACTGAAGCTTTCTTT	CASSESVRTEAFF
TRBV27	TRBJ1-2	once	-	TGTGCCAGCAGTCTCCGTGTTGGTCGCCGGGGCTACACCTTC	CASSLRVGRRGYTF
TRBV6-5	TRBJ2-7	once	-	TGTGCCAGCAGTTACCCTATATACGAGCAGTACTTC	CASSYPIYEQYF
TRBV19	TRBJ2-5	-	-	TGTGCCAGTAGTATGGTCCCTCCCGAGGCCCAGTACTTC	CASSMVPPEAQYF
TRBV6-1	TRBJ1-5	-	-	TGTGCCAGCAGTGGTGGAGAGTATAGCAATCAGCCCCAGCATTTT	CASSGGEYSNQPQHF
TRBV9	TRBJ2-5	-	TRBD2	TGTGCCAGCAGCTTCGGACTAGCGGGGGCACAAGAGACCCAGTACTTC	CASSFGLAGAQETQYF
TRBV18	TRBJ2-1	-	-	TGTGCCAGCTCACCACTAGCACGAAATGAGCAGTTCTTC	CASSPLARNEQFF
TRBV5-4	TRBJ1-1	-	-	TGTGCCAGCAGCTTGGCCGCGGAGGGCGAGAACACTGAAGCTTTCTTT	CASSLAAEGENTEAFF
TRBV7-3	TRBJ1-1	-	-	TGTGCCAGCAGCCTAGGACGGGGGGAAGCTTTCTTT	CASSLGRGEAFF
TRBV7-3	TRBJ2-1	once	-	TGTGCCAGCAGCGCCCTACTGGACAATGAGCAGTTCTTC	CASSALLDNEQFF
TRBV5-1	TRBJ2-7	-	-	TGCGCCAGCAGCTTTCGAGACTCTAGCCGCGAGCAGTACTTC	CASSFRDSSREQYF
TRBV4-1	TRBJ2-5	-	-	TGCGCCAGCAGCCAAGAGGCGGTTCGGGAGACCCAGTACTTC	CASSQEAVRETQYF
TRBV2	TRBJ2-3	once	-	TGTGCCAGCAAATTCCCAGATACGCAGTATTTT	CASKFPDTQYF
TRBV27	TRBJ2-1	-	-	-	CASSLFLYNEQFF
TRBV18	TRBJ1-1	-	-	TGTGCCAGCTCACCAAGAGTGGGGGGGAGAATCGAAGCTTTCTTT	CASSPRVGGRIEAFF
TRBV5-6	TRBJ1-3	-	-	TGTGCCAGCAGCTTGAGGGGAGGAACTGGAAACACCATATATTTT	CASSLRGGTGNTIYF
TRBV12-1	TRBJ1-1	-	-	TGTGCCAGCACCGGCGGGGGGGACACTGAAGCTTTCTTT	CASTGGGDTEAFF
TRBV19	TRBJ1-2	-	-	TGTGCCAGTAGTACGCCTCCCCCCGGTGTAAATGGCTACACCTTC	CASSTPPPGVNGYTF
TRBV7-6	TRBJ2-3	-	TRBD2	TGTGCCAGCAGCTTACGGACTAGCGGGAGGATGCTGGAAGATACGCAGTATTTT	CASSLRTSGRMLEDTQYF
TRBV4-2	TRBJ2-5	-	-	TGTGCCAGCAGCCAAGCTAGAACAGGGATGGAGACCCAGTACTTC	CASSQARTGMETQYF
TRBV15	TRBJ1-1	-	-	TGTGCCACCAGCAGAGACCTTAGTGAAGCTTTCTTT	CATSRDLSEAFF
TRBV29-1	TRBJ2-3	-	TRBD1	TGCAGCGTGAACGGCGGGACAGGGAGCACAGATACGCAGTATTTT	CSVNGGTGSTDTQYF
TRBV19	TRBJ1-4	-	TRBD1	TGTGCCAGTAGTTTCAGGGGGATGAATGAAAAACTGTTTTTT	CASSFRGMNEKLFF
TRBV11-2	TRBJ2-5	-	-	TGTGCCAGCAGCTTAGGTGGACGGACGCCTAACTTC	CASSLGGRTPNF
TRBV13	TRBJ1-3	once	-	TGTGCCAGCAGCTTGAGTTTAAGCGGCTATGGAAACACCATATATTTT	CASSLSLSGYGNTIYF
TRBV12-1	TRBJ2-5	-	-	TGTGCCAGCAGGTCGGACAGGGAGCGAAAAGAGACCCAGTACTTC	CASRSDRERKETQYF
TRBV19	TRBJ2-7	-	TRBD1	TGTGCCAGTACTAACACCGGGACAGGGGGCGCGCCCTACGAGCAGTACTTC	CASTNTGTGGAPYEQYF
TRBV28	TRBJ1-2	-	-	TGTGCCAGCAGTTTCCCCGAACAGAACTATGGCTACACCTTC	CASSFPEQNYGYTF
TRBV5-4	TRBJ2-7	-	-	TGTGCCAGCAGCCCTAGATTTACAGGGCTCGAGCAGTACTTC	CASSPRFTGLEQYF